The rows below give T cell receptor beta chains drawn from one sample of a study of blood T cell repertoires in COVID-19. TCRdb's copy holds only in-frame clones and misses some; the assay was immunoSEQ multiplex PCR. The sample contains around 200,000 clones, roughly 83% of which appear only once. The sequencing sample was made of PBMCs or T cells enriched from blood (not recorded which). The receptors were sampled from a man aged 35 to 55 with acute COVID-19. Both conserved end residues are part of each CDR3. A D gene is named only where the DNA matches it firmly. Clone size appears in some rows only: once, few, many, or a class for an expanded clone.

J,V,size,D,CDR3,DNA
TRBJ2-2,TRBV5-1,NA,NA,CASSNGLVNTGELFF,TGCGCCAGCTCAAACGGCCTAGTTAACACCGGGGAGCTGTTTTTT
TRBJ2-1,TRBV4-2,NA,NA,CASSQGRGRDNEQFF,TGTGCCAGCAGCCAAGGAAGAGGTCGGGACAATGAGCAGTTCTTC
TRBJ2-2,TRBV7-2,NA,TRBD2,CASSRQRERTGELFF,TGTGCCAGCAGCCGGCAGCGGGAGCGGACCGGGGAGCTGTTTTTT
TRBJ2-5,TRBV4-1,NA,TRBD2,CATRGGLAVLKGETQYF,TGCGCCACTCGCGGGGGACTAGCGGTACTAAAGGGGGAGACCCAGTACTTC
TRBJ2-3,TRBV14,once,TRBD2,CASSGPSGSQYF,TGTGCCAGCAGCGGGCCTAGCGGGTCTCAGTATTTT
TRBJ2-2,TRBV9,NA,TRBD2,CASSETSGKPRRGTGELFF,TGTGCCAGCAGCGAAACTAGCGGGAAACCGCGGAGGGGCACCGGGGAGCTGTTTTTT
TRBJ2-2,TRBV9,NA,TRBD2,CASSVGLTSGRNTGELFF,TGTGCCAGCAGCGTAGGGCTGACTAGCGGACGGAACACCGGGGAGCTGTTTTTT
TRBJ2-5,TRBV30,NA,TRBD1,CAWSGRTGPPETQYF,TGTGCCTGGAGCGGCCGGACAGGGCCTCCGGAGACCCAGTACTTC
TRBJ2-7,TRBV7-9,NA,TRBD2,CASSFTSGSTEQYF,TGTGCCAGCAGCTTTACTAGCGGGAGTACCGAGCAGTACTTC
TRBJ1-3,TRBV27,few,NA,CASSTLSSGNTIYF,TGTGCCAGCAGTACTCTTTCCTCTGGAAACACCATATATTTT
TRBJ2-7,TRBV27,NA,NA,CASSLGTGYEQYF,TGTGCCAGCAGTTTGGGGACTGGGTACGAGCAGTACTTC
TRBJ2-7,TRBV6-6,NA,TRBD1,CASSLGQGYSYEQYF,TGTGCCAGCAGTCTGGGACAGGGATACTCCTACGAGCAGTACTTC
TRBJ2-1,TRBV7-9,NA,TRBD1,CASSSAGQGYNEQFF,TGTGCCAGCAGCTCCGCCGGACAGGGGTACAATGAGCAGTTCTTC
TRBJ1-4,TRBV11-2,once,NA,CASSQGSNEKLFF,TGTGCCAGCAGCCAGGGCTCCAATGAAAAACTGTTTTTT
TRBJ2-7,TRBV18,NA,TRBD2,CASSRTRAQYEQYF,TGTGCCAGCTCACGGACTAGAGCCCAGTACGAGCAGTACTTC
TRBJ1-2,TRBV10-3,NA,NA,CAISVGAGPSSYTF,TGTGCCATCAGTGTAGGGGCAGGCCCTAGTAGCTACACCTTC
TRBJ2-7,TRBV11-2,NA,TRBD1,CASSIHGTGVYEQYF,TGTGCCAGCAGCATCCACGGGACAGGGGTTTACGAGCAGTACTTC
TRBJ1-2,TRBV14,NA,TRBD1,CASSRGTGFYTF,TGTGCCAGCAGTCGGGGGACAGGGTTCTACACCTTC
TRBJ2-3,TRBV18,NA,NA,CASSPGGPADTQYF,TGTGCCAGCTCACCAGGAGGGCCAGCAGATACGCAGTATTTT
TRBJ2-7,TRBV5-6,NA,NA,CASSSHRQSWSYEQYF,TGTGCCAGCAGCTCCCACCGACAGTCATGGTCCTACGAGCAGTACTTC
TRBJ2-7,TRBV18,NA,NA,CASSPPGSNRVEQYF,TGTGCCAGCTCACCACCTGGGTCGAACCGGGTCGAGCAGTACTTC
TRBJ2-7,TRBV5-4,NA,TRBD1,CASSLGQATYEQYF,TGTGCCAGCAGCCTGGGACAGGCAACCTACGAGCAGTACTTC
TRBJ1-1,TRBV3-1/TRBV3-2,few,NA,CASSHGGAGEAFF,TGTGCCAGCAGCCATGGCGGGGCTGGTGAAGCTTTCTTT
TRBJ2-2,TRBV4-2,NA,TRBD2,CASSQESSGRWEELFF,TGTGCCAGCAGCCAAGAATCGAGCGGGAGATGGGAGGAGCTGTTTTTT
TRBJ1-1,TRBV5-4,once,TRBD1,CASSFDRGRYTEAFF,TGTGCCAGCAGTTTTGACAGGGGGAGGTACACTGAAGCTTTCTTT
TRBJ1-1,TRBV4-1,NA,NA,CASSRVGDIEAFF,TGCGCCAGCAGCCGAGTAGGGGATATAGAAGCTTTCTTT
TRBJ2-3,TRBV10-2,NA,TRBD2,CASRRTSGTGTDTQYF,TGCGCCAGCAGGAGGACTAGCGGGACGGGAACAGATACGCAGTATTTT
TRBJ2-7,TRBV19,NA,NA,CASSIFPTGGAEQYF,TGTGCCAGTAGTATATTCCCGACTGGAGGGGCTGAGCAGTACTTC
TRBJ2-1,TRBV2,NA,TRBD2,CASTRLAGTSYNEQFF,TGTGCCAGCACCCGACTAGCGGGTACCTCCTACAATGAGCAGTTCTTC
TRBJ2-7,TRBV10-3,NA,NA,CAISESTGLGGEQYF,TGTGCCATCAGTGAGTCGACCGGGCTAGGAGGCGAGCAGTACTTC
TRBJ2-1,TRBV9,NA,NA,CASSVGSSEYNEQFF,TGTGCCAGCAGCGTAGGATCTAGCGAATACAATGAGCAGTTCTTC
TRBJ1-2,TRBV6-5,NA,NA,CASSQGFYGYTF,TGTGCCAGCAGTCAGGGATTCTATGGCTACACCTTC
TRBJ2-4,TRBV18,NA,NA,CASSRRDNKNIQYF,TGTGCCAGCTCACGAAGGGACAACAAAAACATTCAGTACTTC
TRBJ2-7,TRBV29-1,NA,NA,CSVEKTGRDEQYF,TGCAGCGTTGAAAAGACAGGAAGAGACGAGCAGTACTTC
TRBJ2-1,TRBV7-6,NA,TRBD2,CASSPGLAGVENEQFF,TGTGCCAGCAGCCCGGGACTAGCGGGAGTAGAAAATGAGCAGTTCTTC
TRBJ2-3,TRBV7-2,NA,TRBD1,CASSLRDRPTSTDTQYF,TGTGCCAGCAGCTTACGGGACAGACCGACTAGCACAGATACGCAGTATTTT
TRBJ1-5,TRBV28,NA,TRBD1,CASSADREPIKPQHF,TGTGCCAGCAGTGCCGACAGGGAGCCGATCAAGCCCCAGCATTTT
TRBJ1-1,TRBV28,NA,NA,CASLLYTEAFF,TGTGCCAGCCTCCTGTACACTGAAGCTTTCTTT
TRBJ1-1,TRBV29-1,once,NA,CSGRGQMNTEAFF,TGCAGCGGCCGAGGGCAGATGAACACTGAAGCTTTCTTT
TRBJ1-4,TRBV6-5,NA,TRBD1,CATQGQENEKLFF,TGTGCCACTCAAGGACAGGAAAATGAAAAACTGTTTTTT
TRBJ1-2,TRBV21-1,few,NA,CASSRRQGSIYGYTF,TGTGCCAGCAGCCGCCGACAGGGGTCCATCTATGGCTACACCTTC
TRBJ2-7,TRBV5-5,NA,TRBD1,CASSDRIAGGWSGNEQYF,TGTGCCAGCAGCGACCGGATTGCAGGGGGATGGTCGGGAAACGAGCAGTACTTC
TRBJ2-7,TRBV28,NA,NA,CASTPGLSYYEQYF,TGTGCCAGCACCCCGGGACTGTCATACTACGAGCAGTACTTC
TRBJ2-1,TRBV7-9,NA,TRBD2,CASSLASTGTSGSFEQFF,TGTGCCAGCAGCTTAGCTTCTACCGGGACTAGCGGGAGTTTTGAGCAGTTCTTC
TRBJ2-1,TRBV5-8,NA,TRBD1,CASSRRTGYNEQFF,TGTGCCAGCAGCCGCCGGACAGGCTACAATGAGCAGTTCTTC
TRBJ1-5,TRBV7-9,NA,NA,CASSRGDWEPQHF,TGTGCCAGCAGCAGAGGTGATTGGGAGCCCCAGCATTTT
TRBJ2-6,TRBV28,NA,NA,CASSPRASGANVLTF,TGTGCCAGCAGTCCAAGAGCCTCTGGGGCCAACGTCCTGACTTTC
TRBJ2-4,TRBV7-9,NA,TRBD1,CASSLAETGGRDIQYF,TGTGCCAGCAGCTTAGCAGAAACAGGGGGCAGGGACATTCAGTACTTC
TRBJ2-2,TRBV29-1,NA,NA,CSVTLQVAGELFF,TGCAGCGTTACCTTACAGGTCGCCGGGGAGCTGTTTTTT
TRBJ1-3,TRBV4-2,NA,NA,CASSPSGPRNTIYF,TGTGCCAGCAGCCCATCTGGGCCTAGAAACACCATATATTTT
TRBJ2-2,TRBV5-6,NA,NA,CASSLWRANTGELFF,TGTGCCAGCAGCTTGTGGCGGGCTAACACCGGGGAGCTGTTTTTT
TRBJ1-3,TRBV29-1,NA,NA,CSVVSQGNTIYF,TGCAGCGTTGTATCACAAGGAAACACCATATATTTT
TRBJ1-5,TRBV3-1/TRBV3-2,NA,NA,CASSQTSGVNQPQHF,TGTGCCAGCAGCCAAACGTCAGGGGTTAATCAGCCCCAGCATTTT
TRBJ1-2,TRBV28,NA,NA,CASRYPEFYGYTF,TGTGCCAGCAGATACCCTGAGTTCTATGGCTACACCTTC
TRBJ1-5,TRBV21-1,NA,NA,CASITGPQPQHF,TGTGCCAGCATTACAGGGCCTCAGCCCCAGCATTTT